Each of the 21 T cell receptor beta chains below was sequenced from the same sample in a study of blood T cell repertoires in COVID-19. Some clones are missing from TCRdb's copy, which holds only in-frame ones; the method was immunoSEQ multiplex PCR. This sample has about 140,000 clones; almost 85% occur once, and the top ten carry 3.4%. Sequenced: PBMCs or T cells enriched from blood (not recorded which). The source of these receptors is a woman aged 45 to 65 with acute COVID-19.

This chain links TRBV30 with TRBJ1-1; 11 bases agree with TRBD1. This CDR3 comprises 12 residues. The J segment lost 8 bases and the V segment lost 5 bases, leaving 4 bases of the junction unmatched. The germline CDR1 and CDR2 sequences are GTSNPN and SVGIG (reference sequence). CDR3 coding DNA: TGTGCCTGGTGGGGGGACAGGGGGGAAGCTTTCTTT. Translation: CAWWGDRGEAFF.

The chain carries TRBV7-2 and TRBJ2-5; 11 positions agree with TRBD2. The V gene's germline CDR1 is SGHTA and CDR2 FQGNSA. J was trimmed by 5 bases and V by 5 bases; bases with no gene match: 10. The CDR3 runs 16 residues. CDR3 DNA sequence: TGTGCCAGCAGCCCGGGACTAGCGGTAACCGGCGAGACCCAGTACTTC. Amino acid sequence: CASSPGLAVTGETQYF.

The gene calls are TRBV7-3 and TRBJ2-5, with D maybe TRBD1 (6 bases). This CDR3 is built from 15 residues. Germline CDR1 reads SGHTA; CDR2 reads FQGTGA. The ends were cut back, 0 bases at V and 5 bases at J, with 13 bases in the middle. The CDR3 bases are TGTGCCAGCAGCTTAACGACACAGGGCTGGGAGACCCAGTACTTC. Protein product: CASSLTTQGWETQYF.

The rearrangement joins TRBV29-1 to TRBJ1-1; weak D call: TRBD1 (6 bases). The V and J ends lost 1 base and 5 bases respectively, with 14 bases between them. In germline, CDR1 is SQVTM, CDR2 ANQGSEA. The CDR3 contains 14 residues. Here the CDR3 reads CSVEGGRGGTEAFF. CDR3 bases: TGCAGCGTTGAAGGGGGCAGGGGCGGTACTGAAGCTTTCTTT. Complete variable domain (other parts from reference TRBV29-1 and TRBJ1-1): SAVISQKPSRDICQRGTSLTIQCQVDSQVTMMFWYRQQPGQSLTLIATANQGSEATYESGFVIDKFPISRPNLTFSTLTVSNMSPEDSSIYLCSVEGGRGGTEAFFGQGTRLTVV.

The V gene is TRBV19, the J gene TRBJ2-7; 8 bases match TRBD1. This CDR3 is 14 amino acids long. Trimming took 2 bases from V and 7 from J; bases not matched to a gene: 7. The germline V gene has CDR1 LNHDA and CDR2 SQIVND (reference sequence). CDR3 DNA: TGTGCCAGTAGTATAAAACAGGGGGAGGTGGAGCAGTACTTC. Translating gives CASSIKQGEVEQYF.

The genes are TRBV28 and TRBJ1-4; the D gene is possibly TRBD1 (6 bases). Trimming pared 4 bases from V and 0 bases from J, leaving 12 bases between. The CDR3 is 16 amino acids. Looked up from germline, CDR1 is MDHEN and CDR2 is SYDVKM. DNA for the CDR3: TGTGCCAGCAGTTCCCCCCCAGGGGCAACTAATGAAAAACTGTTTTTT. This codes for CASSSPPGATNEKLFF.

V gene TRBV5-4 combines with J gene TRBJ2-7; TRBD2 agrees at 7 bases. The germline V gene has CDR1 SGHNT and CDR2 YYREEE (reference sequence). The CDR3 totals 14 residues. Trimming cost V 2 bases and J 4 bases; bases outside gene matches: 6. CDR3: CASSFGGSEYEQYF. The CDR3 DNA follows: TGTGCCAGCAGCTTCGGCGGGAGTGAATACGAGCAGTACTTC.

The chain has TRBV7-8 and TRBJ2-1; 7 bases fit TRBD2. V dropped 2 bases and J dropped 2; count of bases not matched to a gene: 6. This CDR3 is 16 amino acids long. In germline, CDR1 is SGHVS, CDR2 FQNEAQ. Written as DNA, the CDR3 is TGTGCCAGCAGCTTAAGTCGCGGGAGTGCCTACAATGAGCAGTTCTTC. Its protein is CASSLSRGSAYNEQFF. Full variable domain (outside the CDR3, taken from reference TRBV7-8 and TRBJ2-1): GAGVSQSPRYKVAKRGQDVALRCDPISGHVSLFWYQQALGQGPEFLTYFQNEAQLDKSGLPSDRFFAERPEGSVSTLKIQRTQQEDSAVYLCASSLSRGSAYNEQFFGPGTRLTVL.

The CDR3 loop reads CATSDRKEPVAGDTQYF. The CDR3 DNA reads TGTGCCACCAGTGATCGGAAAGAGCCAGTAGCAGGGGATACGCAGTATTTT. The chain carries TRBV24-1 and TRBJ2-3; the D gene is possibly TRBD1 (5 bases). This CDR3 has 17 residues. The germline V gene has CDR1 KGHDR and CDR2 SFDVKD. V lost 3 bases and J 6 bases, leaving 21 bases between the germline ends.

V gene TRBV7-9 combines with J gene TRBJ2-1, with D perhaps TRBD2 (5 bases). This CDR3 comprises 15 residues. V was shortened by 6 bases and J by 6 bases, with 18 bases between the two germline ends. The germline V gene has CDR1 SEHNR and CDR2 FQNEAQ (reference sequence). As DNA, the CDR3 is TGTGCCAGCAGACGAGCCCGGGAAAACGTCAATGAGCAGTTCTTC. Its protein product is CASRRARENVNEQFF.

V gene TRBV11-2 combines with J gene TRBJ2-3; TRBD2 matches 12 bases. The J segment lost 1 base and the V segment lost 4 bases, leaving 9 bases of the junction unmatched. CDR3 length: 18 residues. Germline V gene lookup returns CDR1 SGHAT and CDR2 FQNNGV. Here the CDR3 DNA reads TGTGCCAGCAGCTCCAGACTAGCGGGAGAGATTGGCACAGATACGCAGTATTTT. This gives the protein CASSSRLAGEIGTDTQYF.

The J gene is TRBJ1-6, the V gene TRBV5-1; 9 bases align to TRBD1. The length of the CDR3 is 17 residues. Per the germline V gene, CDR1 is SGHRS and CDR2 is YFSETQ. Germline trimming cut 3 bases from V and 10 bases from J; bases unmatched to any gene: 14. The CDR3 DNA follows: TGCGCCAGCAGCTCGGGATCCGGGACAGGGAGATTATCACCCCTCCACTTT. This codes for CASSSGSGTGRLSPLHF.

The V call is TRBV30, the J call TRBJ1-2; 7 nucleotides agree with TRBD1. This CDR3 is built from 11 residues. Germline V gene lookup returns CDR1 GTSNPN and CDR2 SVGIG (reference sequence). Trimming at V came to 1 base and at J to 8 bases, leaving 1 base not matched to a gene. In nucleotides, the CDR3 is TGTGCCTGGAGTGAGGGGGCGGGCTACACCTTC. Its translation: CAWSEGAGYTF.

The V gene is TRBV5-6, the J gene TRBJ1-4, with 9 bases that match TRBD1. Germline trimming cut 3 bases from V and 3 bases from J; bases unmatched to any gene: 6. CDR1 SGHDT and CDR2 YYEEEE come from the germline V gene. This CDR3 comprises 16 residues. CDR3 in amino acids: CASSSTDRGSNEKLFF. In DNA form, the CDR3 reads TGTGCCAGCAGCTCAACCGACAGGGGGTCTAATGAAAAACTGTTTTTT.

This chain connects TRBV9 to TRBJ2-3, with D unresolved. The CDR3 has 14 residues. The germline gives CDR1 SGDLS, CDR2 YYNGEE. V dropped 2 bases and J dropped 0 bases, with 7 bases sitting between them. DNA for the CDR3: TGTGCCAGCAGCGTTGCCAGTAGCACAGATACGCAGTATTTT. Encoded protein: CASSVASSTDTQYF.

This chain joins TRBV29-1 and TRBJ1-1; 9 nucleotides line up with TRBD1. Germline values: CDR1 SQVTM, CDR2 ANQGSEA. The CDR3 spans 14 residues. The V gene end was trimmed by 6 bases and the J gene end by 5 bases; junction bases not matched to a gene: 10. Here the CDR3 DNA reads TGCAGCGTGCAACAGGGGGCGAGAGGAACTGAAGCTTTCTTT. Translation: CSVQQGARGTEAFF.

The rearrangement joins TRBV5-6 to TRBJ1-2; D unclear. The CDR3 has 15 amino acids. Deletions cut 4 bases from V and 4 bases from J, with 17 bases between. Per the germline V gene, CDR1 is SGHDT and CDR2 is YYEEEE. CDR3 DNA: TGTGCCAGCAGCCCCGAGCCGGTACTGAGCTATGGCTACACCTTC. Protein sequence: CASSPEPVLSYGYTF.

The V gene is TRBV9, the J gene TRBJ2-5; D might be TRBD1 (5 bases). CDR1 is SGDLS and CDR2 is YYNGEE in the germline V gene. The CDR3 is 13 amino acids. The ends were cut back, 4 bases at V and 5 bases at J, with 12 bases in the middle. CDR3 region: CASSPRVSETQYF. The CDR3 DNA reads TGTGCCAGCAGCCCCAGGGTTTCGGAGACCCAGTACTTC.

The rearrangement joins TRBV6-2 or TRBV6-3 to TRBJ2-5; D might be TRBD2 (5 bases). The germline V and J ends were trimmed by 1 base and 7 bases, with 10 bases remaining between them. CDR3 length: 13 amino acids. Germline lookup yields CDR1 MNHEY and CDR2 SVGEGT. In DNA form, the CDR3 reads TGTGCCAGCAGTTACTTCGCGGGTGGGACCCAGTACTTC. It specifies CASSYFAGGTQYF.

This chain links TRBV2 with TRBJ2-3; 10 bases match TRBD2. The ends lost 5 bases at V and 2 bases at J; junction bases unmatched: 4. Germline lookup yields CDR1 SNHLY and CDR2 FYNNEI. The CDR3 is 15 amino acids. The CDR3 region is CASSPAGGYTDTQYF. The CDR3 bases are TGTGCCAGCAGTCCAGCGGGAGGGTACACAGATACGCAGTATTTT.

This clone came up many times. The CDR3 region has the DNA TGTGCCAGCAGTTTACAGGGGGATGAAGAGACCCAGTACTTC. It translates to CASSLQGDEETQYF. The gene calls are TRBV5-4 and TRBJ2-5, with 8 bases identical to TRBD1. Germline V gene data show CDR1 as SGHNT and CDR2 as YYREEE (reference sequence). With V trimmed by 5 bases and J by 3 bases, 6 bases remained unmatched. CDR3 length: 14 residues.